These 26 T cell receptor beta chains came from one sample sequenced in a study of blood T cell repertoires in COVID-19. Assay used: immunoSEQ multiplex PCR; TCRdb lists only in-frame clones, some missing. The profile covers about 350,000 clones, with 70% to 90% appearing a single time and just over 7% taken by the ten largest. The sequencing sample was made of peripheral blood. Receptors originate from a woman aged 55 to 70 with COVID-19, enrolled during active disease.

This sequence joins TRBV24-1 and TRBJ1-5; D uncertain. Trimming took 9 bases from V and 6 from J, leaving 11 bases between them. CDR1 and CDR2 from the germline V gene are KGHDR and SFDVKD. This CDR3 is 12 amino acids long. CDR3 sequence (DNA): TGTGCCACCGTGGACTATTGTCAGCCCCAGCATTTT. This encodes CATVDYCQPQHF.

This sequence joins TRBV5-4 and TRBJ2-1; 7 bases map to TRBD2. This CDR3 has 15 amino acids. J gave up 1 base and V 4 bases, and 5 bases lay outside the gene matches. Germline V CDR1 and CDR2: SGHNT, YYREEE (reference sequence). This CDR3 is CASSPSGVSYNEQFF. The CDR3 coding sequence is TGTGCCAGCAGCCCGAGCGGGGTTTCCTACAATGAGCAGTTCTTC. Combining the CDR3 with reference TRBV5-4 and TRBJ2-1 gives the whole variable domain ETGVTQSPTHLIKTRGQQVTLRCSSQSGHNTVSWYQQALGQGPQFIFQYYREEENGRGNFPPRFSGLQFPNYSSELNVNALELDDSALYLCASSPSGVSYNEQFFGPGTRLTVL.

The chain uses TRBV6-5 and TRBJ1-1; TRBD1 is a possible D gene (6 bases). The length of the CDR3 is 12 residues. V lost 8 bases and J lost 5, with 12 bases in between. CDR1 MNHEY and CDR2 SVGAGI come from the germline V gene. Here the CDR3 DNA reads TGTGCCAGCCACAGGGTGGAGACTGAAGCTTTCTTT. It yields the protein CASHRVETEAFF.

The CDR3 reads CASSYSSINQPQHF. The CDR3 DNA is TGTGCCAGCAGTTACTCGTCCATCAATCAGCCCCAGCATTTT. The chain uses TRBV6-5 and TRBJ1-5; no clear D. V was cut by 0 bases and J by 3 bases, with 6 bases left in between. Germline lookup yields CDR1 MNHEY and CDR2 SVGAGI. The CDR3 runs 14 residues.

The CDR3 DNA is TGTGCCAGCAGTATGACAGCGGGGACCCAGTACTTC. Protein: CASSMTAGTQYF. The chain combines TRBV27 with TRBJ2-5; a weak D match, TRBD2 (6 bases). The V end lost 5 bases, the J end lost 7 bases, and 11 bases lay between the germline ends. CDR1 and CDR2 (germline): MNHEY, SMNVEV (reference sequence). The CDR3 consists of 12 residues.

The chain links TRBV5-1 to TRBJ1-1; TRBD1 might be the D (5 bases). Trimming removed 2 bases at V and 2 bases at J, with 13 bases between. This CDR3 has 15 residues. Germline loops: CDR1 SGHRS, CDR2 YFSETQ. CDR3 residues: CASSFDKGLNTEAFF. CDR3 DNA: TGCGCCAGCAGCTTTGATAAGGGACTAAACACTGAAGCTTTCTTT.

This clone is a singleton in its sample. This sequence joins TRBV6-5 and TRBJ2-7, with 8 positions matching TRBD1. The V gene end was trimmed by 7 bases and the J gene end by 10 bases; junction bases not matched to a gene: 12. Germline-derived CDR1 and CDR2 are MNHEY and SVGAGI. There are 13 residues in the CDR3. CDR3 amino acids: CASTTDRDPNQYF. The CDR3 region has the DNA TGTGCCAGCACCACGGACAGGGACCCAAACCAGTACTTC.

This clone showed up just once. The chain links TRBV6-5 to TRBJ2-7; 8 positions agree with TRBD1. The CDR3 has 14 amino acids. Germline values: CDR1 MNHEY, CDR2 SVGAGI. Losses at the gene ends were 8 bases for V and 3 bases for J; bases not matched to a gene: 9. In DNA, the CDR3 is TGTGCCAGCCTGAGGACAGGGAAAGACTACGAGCAGTACTTC. It specifies CASLRTGKDYEQYF.

The chain recombines TRBV6-6 with TRBJ1-5; maybe TRBD1 (6 bases). V dropped 6 bases and J dropped 2 bases, with 17 bases sitting between them. The CDR3 length is 16 residues. Per germline, CDR1 MNHNY and CDR2 SVGAGI (reference sequence). As DNA, the CDR3 is TGTGCCAGCAGACACCCGGACAGTAATGGCAATCAGCCCCAGCATTTT. This sequence encodes CASRHPDSNGNQPQHF.

This clone was recorded a few times. The chain joins TRBV5-1 to TRBJ2-3; weak D call: TRBD1 (5 bases). This CDR3 contains 13 residues. Germline V gene sequence: CDR1 SGHRS, CDR2 YFSETQ. Between the trimmed V and J ends, which lost 3 bases and 6 bases, there was a span of 11 bases. The CDR3 DNA reads as TGCGCCAGCAGCTCAGGGATTCGGGATACGCAGTATTTT. Its translation is CASSSGIRDTQYF.

In its sample, this clone was seen once. The V gene is TRBV6-5, the J gene TRBJ1-2, with 7 positions matching TRBD1. With V trimmed by 6 bases and J by 8 bases, 6 bases remained unmatched. Germline values: CDR1 MNHEY, CDR2 SVGAGI. The CDR3 has 12 residues. The CDR3 DNA is TGTGCCAGCAGGAAAACAGGGGACGGCTACACCTTC. This codes for CASRKTGDGYTF.

This clone was seen more than once but under ten times. The genes are TRBV5-1 and TRBJ1-5; the match to TRBD1 covers 9 bases. Germline trimming cut 0 bases from V and 7 bases from J; bases unmatched to any gene: 5. The CDR3 contains 15 residues. Germline assignment: CDR1 SGHRS and CDR2 YFSETQ. CDR3 nucleotide sequence: TGCGCCAGCAGCTTGGGGGACAGGGTCGGCCAGCCCCAGCATTTT. This gives the protein CASSLGDRVGQPQHF.

The chain carries TRBV2 and TRBJ2-1; D possibly corresponds to TRBD2 (7 bases). The V and J ends lost 7 bases and 14 bases respectively, with 15 bases between them. The CDR3 sequence is 11 residues long. CDR1 is SNHLY and CDR2 is FYNNEI in the germline V gene. CDR3 DNA: TGTGCCAGCATCGGGGGGCTCTCGGAGTTCTTC. Protein sequence: CASIGGLSEFF.

The chain uses TRBV13 and TRBJ1-1, with D perhaps matching TRBD1 (5 bases). This CDR3 spans 14 amino acids. Trimming took 3 bases from V and 2 from J, leaving 10 bases between them. Germline loops: CDR1 PRHDT, CDR2 FYEKMQ (reference sequence). CDR3: CASSLGLANTEAFF. As DNA, the CDR3 is TGTGCCAGCAGCTTGGGACTCGCCAACACTGAAGCTTTCTTT.

The chain uses TRBV10-3 and TRBJ2-2; 9 positions match TRBD2. V shed 4 bases, J shed 7 bases, and the junction held 10 bases outside the gene matches. Germline assignment: CDR1 ENHRY and CDR2 SYGVKD. The CDR3 loop spans 16 amino acids. The CDR3: CAISVASGTSDGELFF. CDR3 nucleotide sequence: TGTGCCATCAGTGTGGCTAGCGGGACCTCCGACGGGGAGCTGTTTTTT.

The chain is built from TRBV5-1 and TRBJ2-7, with 8 bases lining up with TRBD2. This CDR3 is built from 15 residues. Germline V gene data show CDR1 as SGHRS and CDR2 as YFSETQ. With 4 bases clipped from V and 3 bases from J, the junction kept 9 bases outside the gene matches. This chain's CDR3 is CASSGGGPLYYEQYF. CDR3 nucleotide sequence: TGCGCCAGCAGCGGCGGGGGGCCACTATACTACGAGCAGTACTTC.

This clone was recorded a few times. The same CDR3 is also encoded by other DNA sequences in this sample. The chain joins TRBV6-5 to TRBJ1-2, with 9 bases that match TRBD1. This CDR3 has 14 amino acids. Germline V gene lookup returns CDR1 MNHEY and CDR2 SVGAGI. J was trimmed by 2 bases and V by 3 bases; bases with no gene match: 1. CDR3 sequence: CASSYGTGNYGYTF. The CDR3 nucleotides read TGTGCCAGCAGTTATGGGACAGGGAACTATGGCTACACCTTC.

V and J are TRBV5-1 and TRBJ1-2; 8 nucleotides agree with TRBD1. J gave up 2 bases and V 4 bases, and 4 bases lay outside the gene matches. Germline values: CDR1 SGHRS, CDR2 YFSETQ. This CDR3 spans 14 amino acids. CDR3 amino acids: CASSPGDRNYGYTF. The CDR3 DNA reads as TGCGCCAGCAGCCCGGGGGACAGGAACTATGGCTACACCTTC.

V gene TRBV7-8 combines with J gene TRBJ1-3; weak D call: TRBD1 (5 bases). V lost 7 bases and J lost 8, with 15 bases in between. Germline CDR1 SGHVS, CDR2 FQNEAQ. This CDR3 comprises 13 residues. The chain's CDR3 is CASIHSAGDTIYF. In DNA form, the CDR3 reads TGTGCCAGCATCCACAGTGCGGGGGACACCATATATTTT.

The chain carries TRBV5-4 and TRBJ2-1; 8 nucleotides align to TRBD2. After removal of 0 bases from V and 6 bases from J, the junction contained 8 bases not matched to a gene. Germline assignment: CDR1 SGHNT and CDR2 YYREEE (reference sequence). The CDR3 contains 16 residues. The CDR3 nucleotides are TGTGCCAGCAGCTTGGATCAAGCGGGGGCCCTCAATGAGCAGTTCTTC. Translation: CASSLDQAGALNEQFF. The whole variable domain, filled in from reference TRBV5-4 and TRBJ2-1, reads ETGVTQSPTHLIKTRGQQVTLRCSSQSGHNTVSWYQQALGQGPQFIFQYYREEENGRGNFPPRFSGLQFPNYSSELNVNALELDDSALYLCASSLDQAGALNEQFFGPGTRLTVL.

The rearrangement links TRBV7-9 to TRBJ2-7, with 9 positions matching TRBD1. Germline V lookup: CDR1 SEHNR, CDR2 FQNEAQ (reference sequence). The CDR3 runs to 14 residues. Germline trimming cut 5 bases from V and 6 bases from J; bases unmatched to any gene: 8. In nucleotides, the CDR3 is TGTGCCAGCAGCCAAATCAGGGACAGGGCCGAGCAGTACTTC. Its protein product is CASSQIRDRAEQYF.

This clone was counted a few times. The V call is TRBV11-2, the J call TRBJ1-2; D ambiguous. V lost 0 bases, J lost 7 bases, and 18 bases lay in between. CDR1 and CDR2 from the germline V gene are SGHAT and FQNNGV. This CDR3 contains 16 residues. The CDR3 protein is CASSLDLVYTPGGYTF. The CDR3 DNA is TGTGCCAGCAGCTTAGATCTAGTTTACACACCCGGTGGCTACACCTTC.

The genes are TRBV25-1 and TRBJ1-5; possibly TRBD1 for D (5 bases). V lost 8 bases and J lost 4, with 12 bases in between. Germline V gene data show CDR1 as MGHDK and CDR2 as SYGVNS. CDR3 size: 13 residues. This CDR3 reads CASSGGANQPQHF. The CDR3 DNA is TGTGCCAGCTCCGGAGGGGCGAATCAGCCCCAGCATTTT. The full variable domain, rest sourced from reference TRBV25-1 and TRBJ1-5, is EADIYQTPRYLVIGTGKKITLECSQTMGHDKMYWYQQDPGMELHLIHYSYGVNSTEKGDLSSESTVSRIRTEHFPLTLESARPSHTSQYLCASSGGANQPQHFGDGTRLSIL.

This clone was seen once. This chain joins TRBV28 and TRBJ1-1; 8 nucleotides line up with TRBD1. Germline-derived CDR1 and CDR2 are MDHEN and SYDVKM. Trimming cost V 2 bases and J 9 bases; bases outside gene matches: 2. CDR3 size: 12 residues. CDR3 sequence: CASSLGTGQAFF. The CDR3 nucleotides are TGTGCCAGCAGTTTAGGGACAGGACAAGCTTTCTTT.

The chain is built from TRBV11-2 and TRBJ2-2; D perhaps matches TRBD2 (5 bases). V shed 5 bases and J shed 4 bases, with 23 bases lying between them. Per the germline V gene, CDR1 is SGHAT and CDR2 is FQNNGV. The length of the CDR3 is 18 residues. The CDR3 spells CASSGLVESRRSTGELFF. The CDR3 nucleotides are TGTGCCAGCAGCGGTTTAGTGGAATCGAGGAGGTCCACCGGGGAGCTGTTTTTT.

The CDR3 bases are TGTGCCAGCAGTTACGCCCCAGGATTACAAGAGACCCAGTACTTC. Protein sequence: CASSYAPGLQETQYF. This chain connects TRBV6-5 to TRBJ2-5; D gene unclear. The CDR3 is 15 residues long. Germline V gives CDR1 MNHEY, CDR2 SVGAGI. The V end lost 2 bases, the J end lost 2 bases, and 12 bases lay between the germline ends.